This T cell receptor (beta chain) was captured in a study of blood T cell repertoires in COVID-19. Looking at the study overall: Specimens from acute and convalescent COVID-19 originated in the United States, Italy and Spain.

This clone was seen a few times. TCRdb keeps only in-frame clones here, not all; method: immunoSEQ multiplex PCR. The sample has about 220,000 clones, about 79% seen once; the top ten hold about 10%. The clonotype comes from a man aged 50 or older with active or convalescent COVID-19. The sequenced sample consisted of peripheral blood.

This chain's CDR3 is CASSPIPGHQPQHF. CDR3 sequence (DNA): TGTGCCAGCTCACCAATCCCAGGGCATCAGCCCCAGCATTTT. The chain carries TRBV18 and TRBJ1-5; D is perhaps TRBD1 (5 bases). Germline V gives CDR1 KGHSH, CDR2 LQKENI. CDR3 length: 14 amino acids. With 2 bases removed from V and 5 bases from J, the gap between germline ends came to 10 bases.